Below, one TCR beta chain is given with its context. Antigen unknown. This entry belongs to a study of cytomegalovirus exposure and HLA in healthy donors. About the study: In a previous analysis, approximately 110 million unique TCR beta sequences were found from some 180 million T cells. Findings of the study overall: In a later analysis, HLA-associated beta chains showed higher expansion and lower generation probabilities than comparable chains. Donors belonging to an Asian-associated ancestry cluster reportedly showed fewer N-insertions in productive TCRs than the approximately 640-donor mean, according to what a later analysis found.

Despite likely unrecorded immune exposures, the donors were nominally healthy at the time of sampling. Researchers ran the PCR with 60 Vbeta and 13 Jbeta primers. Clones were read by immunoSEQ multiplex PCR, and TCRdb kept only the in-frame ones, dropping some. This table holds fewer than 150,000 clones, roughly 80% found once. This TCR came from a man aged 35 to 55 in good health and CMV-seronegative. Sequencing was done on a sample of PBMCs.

This chain's CDR3 is CASRPFSVANEKLFF. In nucleotides, the CDR3 is TGTGCCAGCAGACCCTTCTCGGTGGCTAATGAAAAACTGTTTTTT. The J gene is TRBJ1-4, the V gene TRBV28; D not certain. The V end lost 6 bases, the J end lost 3 bases, and 14 bases lay between the germline ends. CDR1 is MDHEN, CDR2 SYDVKM, per germline. The CDR3 runs 15 residues.